This T cell receptor (beta chain) was recovered during a study of Tregs in tolerant kidney transplant recipients. Across the study: Mixed chimerism was transient after nonmyeloablative marrow transplants from related graft donors. Study-level points and caveats: Donor-specific Treg expansion exceeded global Treg expansion in tolerant patients, suggesting antigen drive.

The protocol was immunoSEQ multiplex PCR, while the TCRdb copy is restricted to in-frame clones and leaves out a portion. The table records about 110,000 clones, around 90% of them present only once. This clone was seen a single time. Antigen: not known. The sample was CD4+ T cells from blood, taken before the transplant. The TCR originated in a human donor who received a combined kidney and bone marrow transplant.

In nucleotides, the CDR3 is TGTGCCAGCAGTTATCAGGAGGGTACCGGGGAGCTGTTTTTT. It specifies CASSYQEGTGELFF. J is TRBJ2-2 and V is TRBV6-6, with D possibly matching TRBD2 (6 bases). The CDR3 has 14 amino acids. Between the trimmed V and J ends, which lost 3 bases and 5 bases, there was a span of 10 bases. Per germline, CDR1 MNHNY and CDR2 SVGAGI (reference sequence).